This T cell receptor (beta chain) was identified during a study of blood T cell repertoires in COVID-19. Participants came from roughly 25 US areas, aged about 18 to 89 years. The CDR3 is 16 amino acids. With 2 bases clipped from V and 9 bases from J, the junction kept 10 bases outside the gene matches. Germline V gene data show CDR1 as MNHEY and CDR2 as SVGEGT. Authors' processing steps: Researchers report that nucleated cell counts were estimated from reference gene primer amplification. Clones were sequenced by immunoSEQ multiplex PCR, and TCRdb holds only the in-frame ones, with some missing. V and J calls and clone size are those listed in that table; D and trimming were worked out from the DNA. The data hold about 200,000 clones, with roughly 86% observed a single time.

Source material: PBMCs or T cells enriched from blood (not recorded which). This TCR was sampled from a woman between 25 and 40 years old with acute COVID-19. The chain employs TRBV6-2 or TRBV6-3 and TRBJ1-6; 7 bases are a match to TRBD1. The chain's CDR3 is CASSYANRGSRSPLHF. The CDR3 DNA follows: TGTGCCAGCAGTTACGCAAACAGGGGAAGTCGTTCACCCCTCCACTTT.